The clone carrying this TCR beta chain was recorded a few times. Looked up from germline, CDR1 is GTSNPN and CDR2 is SVGIG (reference sequence). Trimming removed 1 base from V and 5 bases from J; junction bases left unmatched: 12. CDR3 size: 16 residues. These data belong to a study of beta chain features in type 1 diabetes. Expressed TCRB transcripts were sequenced after all isolated RNA was converted to cDNA. The table came from immunoSEQ multiplex PCR; TCRdb's copy has only in-frame clones and leaves some out. The sample gives roughly 170,000 clones, 10% to 15% of which show up once; less than 0.7% is in the top ten.

The sequence was obtained from a woman aged 18-35 years in good health. The chain joins TRBV30 to TRBJ2-7; 9 bases line up with TRBD2. What was sequenced was central memory CD4+ T cells from blood. This chain's CDR3 is CAWSDRPRVAGDEQYF. The CDR3 region has the DNA TGTGCCTGGAGTGACAGGCCGAGAGTAGCGGGAGACGAGCAGTACTTC.